The present entry profiles one T cell receptor (beta chain) with its context. The record originates from a study of regulatory T cells in long-lasting Graves disease. The wider study: Graves' disease counted as persistent after over 5 years of antithyroid drugs with positive TSH receptor antibodies.

The CDR3 has 13 residues. Trimming left V 5 bases short and J 7 bases short, with 11 bases between. Germline V gives CDR1 MGHDK, CDR2 SYGVNS. The authors built TCR beta libraries using iRepertoire HTBI primers and Arm-PCR of CDR3 regions. TCRdb fed the multiplex PCR reads into MiXCR, producing one record per CDR3 protein. Of 650,000 to 700,000 distinct CDR3 sequences listed, approximately 31% are singletons. Time point indicated: persistent/refractory GD, antithyroid drugs over 5 years with positive TRAb. Following extraction of RNA from PBMCs, that RNA was used to make the TCR library. The clonotype comes from a female donor with Graves disease. The chain uses TRBV25-1 and TRBJ2-2, with D perhaps TRBD1 (6 bases). Sequenced material: peripheral blood mononuclear cells (PBMCs), taken when the disease was refractory, from a patient treated with antithyroid drugs. The CDR3 bases are TGTGCCAGCAGTAAGACAGGCGTCGGGGAGCTGTTTTTT. It yields the protein CASSKTGVGELFF.